The 9 T cell receptor beta chains below all came from one sample that was sequenced in a study of monozygotic twins with inflammatory bowel disease. Using the 5' RACE reads, TCRdb records one entry per CDR3 protein without DNA. This table lists over 130,000 distinct CDR3 sequences. The sequencing input was blood. These TCRs come from a human donor with ulcerative colitis or Crohn's disease, or a healthy co-twin of an affected twin (not recorded which).

This chain connects TRBV10-3 to TRBJ1-1; TCRdb calls TRBD1, which cannot be checked without DNA. The CDR3 consists of 14 residues. In germline, CDR1 is ENHRY, CDR2 SYGVKD. The CDR3 reads CAISVTGKDTEAFF.

The chain employs TRBV7-2 and TRBJ2-7. The CDR3 loop spans 15 amino acids. CDR1 is SGHTA and CDR2 is FQGNSA in the germline V gene. The chain's CDR3 is CASSLEGGGLYEQYF.

The J gene is TRBJ1-5, the V gene TRBV7-9; TCRdb proposes TRBD1, but this gene call is untestable without DNA. Germline V gene data show CDR1 as SEHNR and CDR2 as FQNEAQ (reference sequence). The CDR3 has 16 amino acids. CDR3 amino acids: CASSSFEQGSNQPQHF.

The genes are TRBV18 and TRBJ1-6; there is no DNA to check the TCRdb D call of TRBD1. Germline V gives CDR1 KGHSH, CDR2 LQKENI. The CDR3 is 16 amino acids. CDR3 protein: CASSMGGDSYNSPLHF.

This chain connects TRBV5-1 to TRBJ1-1; TCRdb picks TRBD1, but there is no DNA to check that call. This CDR3 is 14 amino acids long. Germline CDR1 SGHRS, CDR2 YFSETQ. Here the CDR3 reads CASSWAGQGRGAFF. The entire variable domain, with the rest obtained from reference TRBV5-1 and TRBJ1-1, is as follows: KAGVTQTPRYLIKTRGQQVTLSCSPISGHRSVSWYQQTPGQGLQFLFEYFSETQRNKGNFPGRFSGRQFSNSRSEMNVSTLELGDSALYLCASSWAGQGRGAFFGQGTRLTVV.

The CDR3 here is CASKLGRGNYEQYF. The rearrangement links TRBV7-3 to TRBJ2-7; TCRdb designates TRBD2, a call that cannot be tested without DNA. Germline loops: CDR1 SGHTA, CDR2 FQGTGA. CDR3 length: 14 residues.

The chain uses TRBV7-9 and TRBJ1-5; TCRdb's D call, TRBD1, is unchecked because there is no DNA. From germline, CDR1 is SEHNR and CDR2 FQNEAQ (reference sequence). The CDR3 has 13 residues. The CDR3 region is CASSRDINQPQHF.

Here the CDR3 reads CASSSEGLAGVYEQYF. The chain uses TRBV7-2 and TRBJ2-7; with no DNA, the TCRdb D assignment of TRBD2 cannot be verified. The CDR3 sequence is 16 residues long. Germline values: CDR1 SGHTA, CDR2 FQGNSA.

CDR3 amino acids: CASSFGTPPDNEQFF. The rearrangement joins TRBV7-6 to TRBJ2-1; the D call from TCRdb, TRBD2, cannot be confirmed without DNA. The CDR3 runs to 15 residues. CDR1 and CDR2 from the germline V gene are SGHVS and FNYEAQ. The whole variable domain, filled in from reference TRBV7-6 and TRBJ2-1, reads GAGVSQSPRYKVTKRGQDVALRCDPISGHVSLYWYRQALGQGPEFLTYFNYEAQQDKSGLPNDRFSAERPEGSISTLTIQRTEQRDSAMYRCASSFGTPPDNEQFFGPGTRLTVL.